Presented here are 27 T cell receptor beta chains from one specimen sequenced in a study of blood T cell repertoires in COVID-19. Profiled with immunoSEQ multiplex PCR; TCRdb holds only in-frame clones, not every one. The table includes 50,000 to 80,000 clones, approximately 80% detected once. The material sequenced was peripheral blood. The receptors were sampled from a woman between 55 and 75 years old with acute or convalescent COVID-19.

The chain couples TRBV19 to TRBJ1-6; D unresolved. The CDR3 consists of 14 residues. Germline CDR1 is LNHDA and CDR2 is SQIVND (reference sequence). The V end was cut by 6 bases, the J end by 4 bases, with 10 bases between. The CDR3 nucleotides read TGTGCCAGTAGACCGATCGAGTATAATTCACCCCTCCACTTT. Encoded protein: CASRPIEYNSPLHF.

The V gene is TRBV7-2, the J gene TRBJ2-2, with D possibly TRBD2 on 6 matching bases. The CDR3 runs to 16 residues. The germline gives CDR1 SGHTA, CDR2 FQGNSA. Trimming shortened V by 4 bases and J by 0 bases, and 12 bases separated the two germline ends. CDR3 protein: CASSSDRLANTGELFF. DNA of the CDR3: TGTGCCAGCAGCTCCGATAGACTAGCGAACACCGGGGAGCTGTTTTTT. The variable domain in full, completed from reference TRBV7-2 and TRBJ2-2, reads GAGVSQSPSNKVTEKGKDVELRCDPISGHTALYWYRQSLGQGLEFLIYFQGNSAPDKSGLPSDRFSAERTGGSVSTLTIQRTQQEDSAVYLCASSSDRLANTGELFFGEGSRLTVL.

The rearrangement links TRBV7-2 to TRBJ1-5; 8 positions match TRBD1. CDR1 SGHTA and CDR2 FQGNSA come from the germline V gene. This CDR3 is 16 amino acids long. J was trimmed by 2 bases and V by 1 base; bases with no gene match: 4. For the CDR3, the DNA is TGTGCCAGCAGCTTAGGGGGGGGACAGGGCAATCAGCCCCAGCATTTT. It translates to CASSLGGGQGNQPQHF.

In DNA, the CDR3 is TGCGCCAGCAGCCGGCGGCAGGACGGAGGGGAGCAGTTCTTC. It codes for CASSRRQDGGEQFF. The rearrangement joins TRBV5-1 to TRBJ2-1; tentative D call: TRBD2 (6 bases). Germline V gene data show CDR1 as SGHRS and CDR2 as YFSETQ. The CDR3 covers 14 residues. Trimming removed 4 bases at V and 10 bases at J, with 18 bases between.

In this sample, this clone turned up once. V usage is TRBV24-1 and J usage is TRBJ2-5, with D possibly being TRBD1 (6 bases). Trimming cost V 3 bases and J 7 bases, with 17 bases left between them. The germline V gene has CDR1 KGHDR and CDR2 SFDVKD. The CDR3 runs to 15 residues. CDR3 in amino acids: CATSDPRQTQGTQYF. In DNA form, the CDR3 reads TGTGCCACCAGTGATCCCAGACAGACACAGGGGACCCAGTACTTC.

The chain carries TRBV6-6 and TRBJ1-5, with unresolved D. Deletions cut 2 bases from V and 7 bases from J, with 9 bases between. The CDR3 runs to 13 residues. The germline CDR1 and CDR2 sequences are MNHNY and SVGAGI (reference sequence). The CDR3 coding sequence is TGTGCCAGCAGTTACGACGGCGGCCAGCCCCAGCATTTT. It translates to CASSYDGGQPQHF.

For this clone: One end of the junction varies from germline; a read error may be responsible. The chain couples TRBV7-9 to TRBJ2-2; TRBD2 agrees at 8 bases. The V gene's germline CDR1 is SEHNR and CDR2 FQNEAQ (reference sequence). The CDR3 length is 17 residues. The CDR3 sequence: CASLGRGARKNTGELFF. The DNA for the CDR3 is TGCGCCAGCCTCGGGCGGGGGGCCAGAAAGAACACCGGGGAGCTGTTTTTT.

The V and J genes are TRBV27 and TRBJ2-7, with 8 bases fitting TRBD1. The germline gives CDR1 MNHEY, CDR2 SMNVEV (reference sequence). The CDR3 contains 17 residues. J was trimmed by 3 bases and V by 8 bases; bases with no gene match: 18. CDR3 coding DNA: TGTGCCAGCTCCTCCCCGGGACAGGAGATACTAAGCTACGAGCAGTACTTC. As protein: CASSSPGQEILSYEQYF.

The V gene is TRBV20-1, the J gene TRBJ2-3; no firm D call. CDR1 and CDR2 from the germline V gene are DFQATT and SNEGSKA (reference sequence). The V gene lost 8 bases and the J gene lost 2 bases, with 5 bases spanning the gap. The CDR3 runs 10 residues. The CDR3 bases are TGCAGTCTTTACACAGATACGCAGTATTTT. It is translated as CSLYTDTQYF.

This rearrangement joins TRBV21-1 to TRBJ1-1; whether TRBD1, the table's D call, matches the DNA was not checked. TRBV21-1 is termed a pseudogene. The CDR3 totals 14 residues. For the CDR3, the DNA is TGTGCCAGCGGGACAGGGGGCGCCGGCACTGAAGCTTTCTTT. Protein product: CASGTGGAGTEAFF.

The V and J genes are TRBV5-1 and TRBJ1-1; D is uncertain. This CDR3 region has 13 residues. Trimming left V 4 bases short and J 1 base short, with 8 bases between. Germline CDR1 is SGHRS and CDR2 is YFSETQ. The CDR3 DNA is TGCGCCAGCAGCGCTCAGTGGAACACTGAAGCTTTCTTT. This sequence encodes CASSAQWNTEAFF.

This rearrangement joins TRBV5-4 to TRBJ1-4, with D possibly matching TRBD1 (5 bases). Germline V lookup: CDR1 SGHNT, CDR2 YYREEE (reference sequence). The CDR3 spans 14 residues. With 4 bases removed from V and 6 bases from J, the gap between germline ends came to 13 bases. The CDR3 loop is CASSPPGEDEKLFF. The CDR3, as DNA: TGTGCCAGCAGCCCCCCGGGGGAAGATGAAAAACTGTTTTTT.

The chain carries TRBV19 and TRBJ2-7, with D unclear. V was pared by 3 bases and J by 4 bases, with 7 bases between. CDR3 length: 12 residues. Germline V gene sequence: CDR1 LNHDA, CDR2 SQIVND (reference sequence). The CDR3 DNA is TGTGCCAGTAGTATCAACAGATACGAGCAGTACTTC. It specifies CASSINRYEQYF. Combining the CDR3 with reference TRBV19 and TRBJ2-7 gives the whole variable domain DGGITQSPKYLFRKEGQNVTLSCEQNLNHDAMYWYRQDPGQGLRLIYYSQIVNDFQKGDIAEGYSVSREKKESFPLTVTSAQKNPTAFYLCASSINRYEQYFGPGTRLTVT.

This chain connects TRBV5-1 to TRBJ1-1; D unresolved. This CDR3 is built from 15 residues. The V gene lost 0 bases and the J gene lost 1 base, with 10 bases spanning the gap. Germline assignment: CDR1 SGHRS and CDR2 YFSETQ. CDR3: CASSLAPVSNTEAFF. DNA of the CDR3: TGCGCCAGCAGCTTGGCCCCGGTATCGAACACTGAAGCTTTCTTT.

CDR3 amino acids: CASRTLGRVNTEAFF. CDR3 bases: TGTGCCAGCAGGACCCTCGGGAGGGTAAACACTGAAGCTTTCTTT. The chain has TRBV2 and TRBJ1-1; D gene unclear. The CDR3 sequence is 15 residues long. V was shortened by 6 bases and J by 2 bases, with 16 bases between the two germline ends. Per germline, CDR1 SNHLY and CDR2 FYNNEI.

The chain couples TRBV5-1 to TRBJ1-2; D may be TRBD1 (6 bases). This CDR3 is 12 amino acids long. Germline values: CDR1 SGHRS, CDR2 YFSETQ. V was shortened by 4 bases and J by 8 bases, with 12 bases between the two germline ends. The CDR3 is CASSMDSMGYTF. CDR3 DNA sequence: TGCGCCAGCAGCATGGACAGTATGGGCTACACCTTC.

The rearrangement uses TRBV16 and TRBJ1-6, with a tentative D call TRBD1 (5 bases). Germline V gene data show CDR1 as KGHSY and CDR2 as FQNENV. The CDR3 covers 15 residues. Trimming removed 4 bases from V and 10 bases from J, with 17 bases in between. CDR3 residues: CASSPQGFPTSPLHF. The CDR3 DNA follows: TGTGCCAGCAGCCCCCAGGGATTTCCTACGTCACCCCTCCACTTT.

The V gene is TRBV19, the J gene TRBJ2-7; 10 bases map to TRBD2. The J segment lost 4 bases and the V segment lost 1 base, leaving 10 bases of the junction unmatched. Looked up from germline, CDR1 is LNHDA and CDR2 is SQIVND (reference sequence). The CDR3 loop spans 17 amino acids. This chain's CDR3 is CASSIGHGGTSAYEQYF. In nucleotides, the CDR3 is TGTGCCAGTAGTATAGGGCATGGTGGGACTAGCGCGTACGAGCAGTACTTC.

The chain links TRBV29-1 to TRBJ2-7; 9 bases align to TRBD1. V trimming: 5 bases; J trimming: 1 base; junction bases outside the gene matches: 12. This CDR3 region has 16 residues. Germline V gives CDR1 SQVTM, CDR2 ANQGSEA. This chain's CDR3 is CSVSTGGRAASYEQYF. The DNA of the CDR3 is TGCAGCGTTTCTACAGGGGGCCGGGCAGCGTCCTACGAGCAGTACTTC.

The J gene is TRBJ1-6, the V gene TRBV7-2; D possibly corresponds to TRBD1 (6 bases). This CDR3 is built from 16 residues. Trimming removed 2 bases at V and 12 bases at J, with 20 bases between. The germline gives CDR1 SGHTA, CDR2 FQGNSA. The DNA of the CDR3 is TGTGCCAGCAGCTTAAAAGGCGGGGGGGCCCCCCAACCCCTCCACTTT. Amino acids: CASSLKGGGAPQPLHF.

This clone has a single count. V usage is TRBV19 and J usage is TRBJ2-1, with D unclear. From germline, CDR1 is LNHDA and CDR2 SQIVND (reference sequence). This CDR3 is built from 13 residues. V lost 3 bases and J 3 bases, leaving 6 bases between the germline ends. The CDR3 DNA reads as TGTGCCAGTAGTATGGGCAACTACAATGAGCAGTTCTTC. Translated: CASSMGNYNEQFF.

This clone was detected once. The V gene is TRBV14, the J gene TRBJ1-1; the match to TRBD1 covers 7 bases. The ends lost 3 bases at V and 11 bases at J; junction bases unmatched: 6. The germline V gene encodes CDR1 SGHDN and CDR2 FVKESK. CDR3 length equals 12 residues. CDR3 region: CASSHSQGMAFF. DNA for the CDR3: TGTGCCAGCAGCCATTCACAGGGGATGGCTTTCTTT. The full variable domain, in which reference TRBV14 and TRBJ1-1 provide the parts outside the CDR3, is EAGVTQFPSHSVIEKGQTVTLRCDPISGHDNLYWYRRVMGKEIKFLLHFVKESKQDESGMPNNRFLAERTGGTYSTLKVQPAELEDSGVYFCASSHSQGMAFFGQGTRLTVV.

This chain connects TRBV6-1 to TRBJ1-1; D might be TRBD1 (5 bases). The CDR3 sequence is 13 residues long. Trimming left V 3 bases short and J 7 bases short, with 12 bases between. The germline gives CDR1 MNHNS, CDR2 SASEGT. Written as DNA, the CDR3 is TGTGCCAGCAGTGATTGGGGGAGGGGTGAAGCTTTCTTT. The encoded protein is CASSDWGRGEAFF.

This sequence joins TRBV9 and TRBJ1-1; possibly TRBD1 for D (5 bases). Looked up from germline, CDR1 is SGDLS and CDR2 is YYNGEE. CDR3 length: 13 residues. Trimming stripped 2 bases from V and 6 bases from J, with 11 bases between. CDR3 sequence: CASSVGGSSEAFF. DNA of the CDR3: TGTGCCAGCAGCGTTGGGGGGTCCTCTGAAGCTTTCTTT.

The chain is built from TRBV7-2 and TRBJ2-7; 9 nucleotides agree with TRBD1. Germline V gene lookup returns CDR1 SGHTA and CDR2 FQGNSA. V dropped 1 base and J dropped 4; count of bases not matched to a gene: 5. CDR3 length: 15 amino acids. The CDR3 here is CASSLDSGTGYEQYF. The CDR3 region has the DNA TGTGCCAGCAGCTTAGATTCCGGGACAGGGTACGAGCAGTACTTC.

The genes are TRBV2 and TRBJ1-4; D gene uncertain. V was pared by 3 bases and J by 7 bases, with 6 bases between. CDR3 size: 12 residues. Germline V CDR1 and CDR2: SNHLY, FYNNEI. The CDR3 region is CASSDSGEKLFF. The CDR3 DNA follows: TGTGCCAGCAGTGATTCAGGTGAAAAACTGTTTTTT.

The chain couples TRBV19 to TRBJ1-4, with TRBD1 matching over 7 bases. V was pared by 6 bases and J by 7 bases, with 8 bases of the junction left unmatched. Germline CDR1 reads LNHDA; CDR2 reads SQIVND (reference sequence). This CDR3 has 14 amino acids. The CDR3 is CASSFRDSREKLFF. CDR3 nucleotide sequence: TGTGCCAGTAGCTTCCGGGACAGTCGTGAAAAACTGTTTTTT.